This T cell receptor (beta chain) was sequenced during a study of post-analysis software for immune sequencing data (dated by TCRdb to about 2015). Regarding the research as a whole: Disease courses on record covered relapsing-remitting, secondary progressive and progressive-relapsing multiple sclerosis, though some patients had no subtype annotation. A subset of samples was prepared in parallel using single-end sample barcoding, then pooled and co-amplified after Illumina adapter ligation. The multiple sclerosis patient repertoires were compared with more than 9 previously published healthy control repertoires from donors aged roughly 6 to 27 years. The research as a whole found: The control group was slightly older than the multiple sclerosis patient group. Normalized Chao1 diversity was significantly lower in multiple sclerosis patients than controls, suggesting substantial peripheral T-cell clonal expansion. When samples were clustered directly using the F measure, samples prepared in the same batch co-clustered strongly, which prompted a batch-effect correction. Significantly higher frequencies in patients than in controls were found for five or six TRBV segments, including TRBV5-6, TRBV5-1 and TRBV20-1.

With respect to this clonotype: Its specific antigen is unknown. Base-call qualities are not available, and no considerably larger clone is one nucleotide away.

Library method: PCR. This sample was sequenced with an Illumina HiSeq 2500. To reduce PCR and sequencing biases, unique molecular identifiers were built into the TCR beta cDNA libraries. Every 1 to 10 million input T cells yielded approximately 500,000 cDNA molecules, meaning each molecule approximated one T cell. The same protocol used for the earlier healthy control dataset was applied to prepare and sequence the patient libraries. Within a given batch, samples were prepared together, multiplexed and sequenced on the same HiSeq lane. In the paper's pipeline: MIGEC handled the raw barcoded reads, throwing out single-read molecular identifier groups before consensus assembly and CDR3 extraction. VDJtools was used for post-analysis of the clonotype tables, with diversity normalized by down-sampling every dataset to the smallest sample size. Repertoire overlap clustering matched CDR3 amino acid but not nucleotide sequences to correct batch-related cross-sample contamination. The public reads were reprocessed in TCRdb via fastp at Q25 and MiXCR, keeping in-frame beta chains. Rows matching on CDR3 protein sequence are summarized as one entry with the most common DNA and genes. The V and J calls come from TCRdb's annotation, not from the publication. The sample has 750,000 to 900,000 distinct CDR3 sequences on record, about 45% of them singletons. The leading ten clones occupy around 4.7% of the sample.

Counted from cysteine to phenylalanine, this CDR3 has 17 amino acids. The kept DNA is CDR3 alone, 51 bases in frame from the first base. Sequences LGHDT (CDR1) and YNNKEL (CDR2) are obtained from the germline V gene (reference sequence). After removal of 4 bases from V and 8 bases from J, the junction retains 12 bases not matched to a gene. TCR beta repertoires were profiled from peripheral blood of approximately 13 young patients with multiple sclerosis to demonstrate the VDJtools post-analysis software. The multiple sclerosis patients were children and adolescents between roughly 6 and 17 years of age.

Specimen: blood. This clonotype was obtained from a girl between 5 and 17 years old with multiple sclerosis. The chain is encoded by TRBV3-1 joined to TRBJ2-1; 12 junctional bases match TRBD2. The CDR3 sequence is CASSRVTTSGSRYEQFF. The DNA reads TGTGCCAGCAGCCGCGTTACGACTAGCGGGAGTAGGTATGAGCAGTTCTTC.